This TCR beta chain came from a study of T cells in narcolepsy. Study-wide context: Donors had narcolepsy type 1 or type 2, or were healthy controls.

On this clone itself: Antigen specificity is unknown.

CDR3 size: 15 residues. J was trimmed by 11 bases and V by 1 base; bases with no gene match: 9. CDR1 SGHRS and CDR2 YFSETQ come from the germline V gene. Using immunoSEQ multiplex PCR, the repertoire was profiled, and TCRdb retains in-frame clones only, with some absent. Among under 30,000 clones listed, approximately 83% were seen once. General study results and limits: Same-patient CSF and blood CD4+ T cell clonotypes included HCRT-specific and TRIB2-specific autoreactive ones. Reportedly, autoreactive clonotypes were serially detected in patients' blood but not controls'.

The chain uses TRBV5-1 and TRBJ2-2; TRBD1 matches at 9 bases. The sequenced sample was CD45RA- memory CD4+ T cells from PBMCs. The TCR sequence derives from a human donor with narcolepsy. CDR3 bases: TGCGCCAGCAGCTTGTTACAGGGGGCCCCCACAGAGCTGTTTTTT. Translated: CASSLLQGAPTELFF. Full variable domain (remainder filled in from reference TRBV5-1 and TRBJ2-2): KAGVTQTPRYLIKTRGQQVTLSCSPISGHRSVSWYQQTPGQGLQFLFEYFSETQRNKGNFPGRFSGRQFSNSRSEMNVSTLELGDSALYLCASSLLQGAPTELFFGEGSRLTVL.